Detailed here is one T cell receptor (beta chain). TCRdb's copy holds only in-frame clones and misses some; the assay was immunoSEQ multiplex PCR. The sample consists of about 300,000 clones, approximately 89% of them appearing once. The data stem from a study of blood T cell repertoires in COVID-19. V lost 3 bases, J lost 2 bases, and 10 bases stayed unmatched. Germline V lookup: CDR1 LNHDA, CDR2 SQIVND (reference sequence). The CDR3 covers 17 residues. Followed over time, Seattle patients had been enrolled while infection was active. The sequence was obtained from a woman aged 25 to 39 with COVID-19, enrolled during active disease. The sequenced material came from peripheral blood. J is TRBJ1-2 and V is TRBV19; 9 bases line up with TRBD1. CDR3 residues: CASSIFTGGPRNYGYTF. The CDR3 DNA is TGTGCCAGTAGTATTTTCACAGGGGGCCCCCGCAACTATGGCTACACCTTC. Full variable domain (missing parts from reference TRBV19 and TRBJ1-2): DGGITQSPKYLFRKEGQNVTLSCEQNLNHDAMYWYRQDPGQGLRLIYYSQIVNDFQKGDIAEGYSVSREKKESFPLTVTSAQKNPTAFYLCASSIFTGGPRNYGYTFGSGTRLTVV.